These T cell receptor beta chains were read from a single sample in a study of T cell responses to AZD1222 COVID-19 vaccine. Clones were sequenced by immunoSEQ multiplex PCR, and TCRdb holds only the in-frame ones, with some missing. The sample lists under 150,000 clones, 90% to 95% occurring once. The sample here was peripheral blood, taken on day 0 of AZD1222 vaccination. These receptors were taken from an adult in good health. The CDR3 runs from the conserved cysteine through the conserved F or W. D genes are given only for firm matches.

CASSPLLGQAVTEAFF TRBD1 TRBJ1-1 TRBV3-1/TRBV3-2
CASSPRDRGLRNQPQHF TRBD1 TRBJ1-5 TRBV19
CASSPRVNSLGANVLTF - TRBJ2-6 TRBV5-1
CASSLGTALGETQYF - TRBJ2-5 TRBV7-6
CASSQDMSRGDEQYF - TRBJ2-7 TRBV3-1/TRBV3-2
CASRALAGGGGELFF TRBD2 TRBJ2-2 TRBV2
CAWRGAARNTIYF - TRBJ1-3 TRBV30
CASSSGRGHEQYF - TRBJ2-7 TRBV12-3/TRBV12-4
CASSYSSMRTGDGYTF TRBD1 TRBJ1-2 TRBV6-5
CASSAGQGNQPQHF TRBD1 TRBJ1-5 TRBV5-1
CASSARDRGFGTQYF TRBD1 TRBJ2-3 TRBV9
CASSFGGGGLYGYTF - TRBJ1-2 TRBV5-6
CASSFSGFLNTEAFF - TRBJ1-1 TRBV7-2
CASSLWGQNTEAFF - TRBJ1-1 TRBV7-9
CASSAGSAGNTGELFF - TRBJ2-2 TRBV5-8